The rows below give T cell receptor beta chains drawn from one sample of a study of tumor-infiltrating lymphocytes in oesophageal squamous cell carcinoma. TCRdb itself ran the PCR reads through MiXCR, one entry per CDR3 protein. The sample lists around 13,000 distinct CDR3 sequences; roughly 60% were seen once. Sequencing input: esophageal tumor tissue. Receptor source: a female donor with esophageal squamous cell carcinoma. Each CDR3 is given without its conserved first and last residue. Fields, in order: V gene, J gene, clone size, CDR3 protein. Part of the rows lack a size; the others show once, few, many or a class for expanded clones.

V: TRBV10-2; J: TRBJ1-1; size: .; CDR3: ASSDMVMTEAF
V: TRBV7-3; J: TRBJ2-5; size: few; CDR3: ASSLGANSPLH
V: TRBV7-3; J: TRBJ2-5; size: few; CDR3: ASSINRGMQY
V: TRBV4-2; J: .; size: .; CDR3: ASSPEGTSGSYEQF
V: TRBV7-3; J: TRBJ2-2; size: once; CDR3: ASTAAGTGELF
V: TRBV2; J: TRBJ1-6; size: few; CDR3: ASSPTRGSPLH
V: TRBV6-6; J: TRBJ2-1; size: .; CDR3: AGSGGLASYNEQF
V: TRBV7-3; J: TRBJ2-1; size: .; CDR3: ASSLYGPSSYNEQF
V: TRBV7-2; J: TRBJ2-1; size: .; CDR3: ASSFTSGLSSYNEQF
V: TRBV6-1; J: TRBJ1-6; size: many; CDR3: ASRIPGAANNSPLH
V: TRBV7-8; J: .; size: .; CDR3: ASSLKGGASGAYSYEQY
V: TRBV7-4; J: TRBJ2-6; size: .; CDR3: ASSLAGVSGANVLT
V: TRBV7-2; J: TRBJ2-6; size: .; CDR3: ASSYPFGHHSGANVLT
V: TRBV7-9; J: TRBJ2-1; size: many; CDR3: ASSSGTGIYNEQF
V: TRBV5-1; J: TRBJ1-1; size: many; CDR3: ASSLVSLNTEAF
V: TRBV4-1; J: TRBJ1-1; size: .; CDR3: ASSPQLGDTEAF
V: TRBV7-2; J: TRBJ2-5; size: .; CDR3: ASSPLRGTQY
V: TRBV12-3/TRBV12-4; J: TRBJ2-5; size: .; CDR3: ASSSSWGGNRVQETQY
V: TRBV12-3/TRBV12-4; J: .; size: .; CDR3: ASSKGPYEQY
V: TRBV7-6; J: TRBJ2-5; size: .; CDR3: ASSQTPRETQY
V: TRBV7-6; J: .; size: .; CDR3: ASSPEGSYSYEQY
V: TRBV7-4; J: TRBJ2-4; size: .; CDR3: ASSLDPAIAKNIQY
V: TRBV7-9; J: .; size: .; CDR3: ASSLASGSKQF
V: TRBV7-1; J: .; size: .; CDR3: ASSLIQGNSPLH
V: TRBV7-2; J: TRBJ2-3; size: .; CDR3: ASIVRRGGPDTQY
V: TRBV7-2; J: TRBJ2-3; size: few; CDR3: ASSVTGLAEGFTDTQY